These 9 T cell receptor beta chains were all obtained from the same sample, sequenced in a study of blood T cell repertoires in COVID-19 (dated by TCRdb to the early 2020s). The library was built by means of the immunoSEQ multiplex PCR assay. What TCRdb holds here is the immuneACCESS table cut down to in-frame rearrangements. Part of the clones is not present; checked against another copy, under half of the missing clones reflect an unresolved V gene, and the others are unexplained. The sample includes around 50,000 clones, with 70% to 90% observed a single time. The ten largest account for 2.5% to 3% of the sample. Sequenced sample: peripheral blood. All receptors derive from an elderly woman with acute or convalescent COVID-19.

This clone was counted between two and nine times. The V gene is TRBV29-1, the J gene TRBJ2-1, with D possibly matching TRBD1 (7 bases). Germline assignment: CDR1 SQVTM and CDR2 ANQGSEA. The V end lost 3 bases, the J end lost 6 bases, and 12 bases lay between the germline ends. The length of the CDR3 is 13 residues. The CDR3, as DNA: TGCAGCGTTGAGACAGGGAGGTTCAATGAGCAGTTCTTC. This codes for CSVETGRFNEQFF.

The chain links TRBV6-5 to TRBJ1-2; TRBD1 agrees at 12 bases. Germline-derived CDR1 and CDR2 are MNHEY and SVGAGI. V shed 8 bases, J shed 5 bases, and the junction held 6 bases outside the gene matches. The CDR3 covers 14 residues. This CDR3 is CASGTGGRGYGYTF. Written as DNA, the CDR3 is TGTGCCAGCGGGACAGGGGGCCGGGGGTATGGCTACACCTTC.

This clone has a single count. V gene TRBV2 combines with J gene TRBJ1-1; 8 positions agree with TRBD1. Unmatched junction bases numbered 5, after V lost 7 bases and J lost 1 base. This CDR3 spans 14 amino acids. Germline V gives CDR1 SNHLY, CDR2 FYNNEI. For the CDR3, the DNA is TGTGCCAGCAAGCCGACAGGGGCGAACACTGAAGCTTTCTTT. This encodes CASKPTGANTEAFF.

The V and J genes are TRBV5-1 and TRBJ2-3; D is possibly TRBD1 (5 bases). V lost 2 bases and J lost 0, with 13 bases in between. The CDR3 is 16 residues long. Germline loops: CDR1 SGHRS, CDR2 YFSETQ. The DNA of the CDR3 is TGCGCCAGCAGCTTTTTCCCACAGGCTAGCACAGATACGCAGTATTTT. Protein: CASSFFPQASTDTQYF.

This sequence joins TRBV7-3 and TRBJ2-3; tentative D call: TRBD1 (6 bases). V was trimmed by 2 bases and J by 2 bases, leaving 14 bases between them. Germline lookup yields CDR1 SGHTA and CDR2 FQGTGA. This CDR3 spans 16 amino acids. CDR3 bases: TGTGCCAGCAGCTTAGGTGGGGGCGCGAACACAGATACGCAGTATTTT. Protein: CASSLGGGANTDTQYF.

V and J are TRBV6-5 and TRBJ2-7; tentative D call: TRBD2 (6 bases). Germline CDR1 is MNHEY and CDR2 is SVGAGI. V lost 8 bases, J lost 6 bases, and 17 bases lay in between. The CDR3 is 13 residues long. The CDR3 DNA is TGTGCCAGCCGAGGAGGGAGAATCTCCGAGCAGTACTTC. Translated, it gives CASRGGRISEQYF.

The rearrangement links TRBV10-3 to TRBJ1-5; 11 nucleotides line up with TRBD1. Germline CDR1 and CDR2: ENHRY and SYGVKD. V trimming: 3 bases; J trimming: 4 bases; junction bases outside the gene matches: 5. The length of the CDR3 is 16 residues. The CDR3 reads CAISDGDRGWNQPQHF. CDR3 nucleotides: TGTGCCATCAGTGATGGGGACAGGGGGTGGAATCAGCCCCAGCATTTT.

The chain couples TRBV5-5 to TRBJ1-3; TRBD1 aligns across 8 bases. V lost 4 bases and J lost 4; bases outside the gene matches: 10. The CDR3 is made up of 16 amino acids. Germline CDR1 is SGHKS and CDR2 is YYEKEE (reference sequence). Here the CDR3 DNA reads TGTGCCAGCAGCCCACGGGACAGGTTGATCGGAAACACCATATATTTT. This translates into CASSPRDRLIGNTIYF.

The chain has TRBV7-2 and TRBJ1-6; D possibly corresponds to TRBD1 (6 bases). CDR3 length: 16 residues. Trimming took off 5 bases at V and 8 bases at J, with 19 bases between the two ends. The germline V gene encodes CDR1 SGHTA and CDR2 FQGNSA. CDR3 residues: CASSPRGGRGYSPLHF. CDR3 bases: TGTGCCAGCAGCCCGAGGGGGGGCAGGGGATATTCACCCCTCCACTTT.